The text below deals with one TCR beta chain. This specimen belongs to a study of blood T cell repertoires in COVID-19. Repertoires were generated with immunoSEQ multiplex PCR, while TCRdb's copy carries only in-frame clones and drops some. Of about 250,000 clones in the sample, around 90% were seen once. The CDR3 has 16 amino acids. Germline assignment: CDR1 GTSNPN and CDR2 SVGIG (reference sequence). V lost 3 bases and J 4 bases, leaving 18 bases between the germline ends. The chain uses TRBV30 and TRBJ1-4; D perhaps matches TRBD1 (6 bases). Sequenced material: peripheral blood. This TCR came from a man under 40 with COVID-19, enrolled during active disease. CDR3 protein: CAWRHQGRRNNEKLFF. The CDR3 region has the DNA TGTGCCTGGAGACATCAGGGGCGACGAAATAATGAAAAACTGTTTTTT.